Sequencing of this TCR beta chain was carried out in a study of human CD8 memory T cell subsets. Production of TCR beta libraries used UMI-labeled 5' RACE as the method. Each CDR3 protein gets one entry in TCRdb, which reprocessed the 5' RACE reads and gives no DNA. The sample table sets out some 7,500 distinct CDR3 sequences. CDR3 length: 15 amino acids. Germline CDR1 is SGHAT and CDR2 is FQNNGV. Negative magnetic separation was used for the enrichment of total CD8+ T cells. Sequencing input: CD8+ T cells from PBMCs. The TCR sequence derives from a human donor in good health. The chain joins TRBV11-2 to TRBJ1-3. CDR3 residues: CASSLDTGLGNTIYF.